This is a list of T cell receptor beta chains from one sample in a study of blood T cell repertoires in COVID-19. Produced via immunoSEQ multiplex PCR; TCRdb's table is partial and in-frame only. The sample has about 190,000 clones, approximately 86% seen once. What was sequenced was peripheral blood. The receptor set was obtained from a man of 80 years or more with COVID-19, enrolled during active disease. Each CDR3 is given with its conserved first and last residue. D genes are given only for firm matches. Size tells how often a clone was seen (once, few, many) or the class of an expanded clone, and some rows leave it out.

DNA	CDR3	D	size	J	V
TGTGCCAGTACCCCCTCCCGACTGCTTAACACTGAAGCTTTCTTT	CASTPSRLLNTEAFF	-	-	TRBJ1-1	TRBV19
TGTGCCACCAGCTCGACAGGTGACAGGGGGCGAGAAAAACTGTTTTTT	CATSSTGDRGREKLFF	TRBD1	-	TRBJ1-4	TRBV15
TGTGCCAGCAGCCCAGCCGGGGCACCCCTCCACTTT	CASSPAGAPLHF	-	few	TRBJ1-6	TRBV2
TGTGCCAGCAGCTCCTCCGCAGGTAGCGGGGGGAAGTACAATGAGCAGTTCTTC	CASSSSAGSGGKYNEQFF	TRBD2	once	TRBJ2-1	TRBV11-2
TGTGCCAGCAGCCGGTACCGGGACAGGCCCGAGCAGTACTTC	CASSRYRDRPEQYF	TRBD1	once	TRBJ2-7	TRBV3-1/TRBV3-2
TGTGCCAGCAGCCAAGATCCCTCTGGACAGAGGTTTTTT	CASSQDPSGQRFF	-	few	TRBJ1-4	TRBV3-1/TRBV3-2
TGCGCCAGCAGCCATCCCACAGGGTTGGCCATTCAGTACTTC	CASSHPTGLAIQYF	-	-	TRBJ2-4	TRBV4-1
TGTGCCACCAGAATGGGACTGCTCACCGGGGAGCTGTTTTTT	CATRMGLLTGELFF	-	-	TRBJ2-2	TRBV15
TGTGCCAGCAGCTTCGACGGGGGCACAGATACGCAGTATTTT	CASSFDGGTDTQYF	-	-	TRBJ2-3	TRBV7-9
TGCAGTGCTAGTCATCTAGGGGCCAACGTCCTGACTTTC	CSASHLGANVLTF	-	-	TRBJ2-6	TRBV20-1
TGTGCCAGCAGTGAACCCTTTTCAAATTCTTTGGAGAAGCCCCAGCATTTT	CASSEPFSNSLEKPQHF	-	-	TRBJ1-5	TRBV2
TGTGCCAGCAGCCCCGAACGGTTGCCAGGGGGCGCCCCCTACGAGCAGTACTTC	CASSPERLPGGAPYEQYF	TRBD1	-	TRBJ2-7	TRBV7-9
TGTGCCAGCGGCCCGTCTAGCTTCTATGGCTACACCTTC	CASGPSSFYGYTF	-	-	TRBJ1-2	TRBV6-2/TRBV6-3
TGCGCCAGCAGCTCGGACACACATAATTCACCCCTCCACTTT	CASSSDTHNSPLHF	-	-	TRBJ1-6	TRBV5-1
TGTGCCAGCAGCCAAGACTGGGACATTGCCTACGAGCAGTACTTC	CASSQDWDIAYEQYF	-	-	TRBJ2-7	TRBV4-2
TGTGCCAGCAGCCAAGTACAGGCCACTGGCTACACCTTC	CASSQVQATGYTF	-	many	TRBJ1-2	TRBV3-1/TRBV3-2
TGTGCCAGCAGACGACAGACTCAAGAGACCCAGTACTTC	CASRRQTQETQYF	-	-	TRBJ2-5	TRBV6-6
TGTGCCAGCAGCTTAGCGCCGCGGGGGGGCCGGGACAATGAGCAGTTCTTC	CASSLAPRGGRDNEQFF	TRBD2	once	TRBJ2-1	TRBV7-9
TGTGCCAGCAGCTTCTGGACTCAAGACAATGAGCAGTTCTTC	CASSFWTQDNEQFF	-	-	TRBJ2-1	TRBV7-9
TGTGCCAGCAGCTCAAGCGGGGGAGGAGACGAGCAGTACTTC	CASSSSGGGDEQYF	TRBD2	-	TRBJ2-7	TRBV3-1/TRBV3-2
TGTGCCAGCAGCTTAGGAGGGTGGATAGCGCAAGAGACCCAGTACTTC	CASSLGGWIAQETQYF	-	-	TRBJ2-5	TRBV7-2
TGCGCCAGCAGCGAAGGATCGACAGGGCCAGGAAACACCATATATTTT	CASSEGSTGPGNTIYF	TRBD1	-	TRBJ1-3	TRBV5-1
TGTGCCAGCAGCTTAGTGGCAGGGGGCGCAGATACGCAGTATTTT	CASSLVAGGADTQYF	TRBD1	-	TRBJ2-3	TRBV11-3
TGTGCCAGCACCCTGACAGGGGGCGGTGGAAACACCATATATTTT	CASTLTGGGGNTIYF	TRBD1	-	TRBJ1-3	TRBV2
TGTGCCAGTAGTGACCACCGAGGGCAGGGAGGTTATGGCTACACCTTC	CASSDHRGQGGYGYTF	-	-	TRBJ1-2	TRBV19
TGTGCCAGCAGCTTAGATAGGAGCTCCTATAATTCACCCCTCCACTTT	CASSLDRSSYNSPLHF	-	-	TRBJ1-6	TRBV7-2
TGCGCCAGCAGCTTCGGGACAGGTACTCGGGAGACCCAGTACTTC	CASSFGTGTRETQYF	TRBD1	-	TRBJ2-5	TRBV5-1
TGTGCCAGCAGCTTTGAGGGGGCGTATGGCTACACCTTC	CASSFEGAYGYTF	TRBD1	few	TRBJ1-2	TRBV7-9
TGTGCCAGCAGCTCCCGTGAAACTAGCGGGGGGCAGGATGAGCAGTTCTTC	CASSSRETSGGQDEQFF	TRBD2	-	TRBJ2-1	TRBV11-3
TGTGCCAGCAGCTTGCGGGCAGGGGACGAGCAGTACTTC	CASSLRAGDEQYF	-	few	TRBJ2-7	TRBV5-4
TGTGCCAGCAGCTTAAGGTCCGAGACAGGGGCCCTAAACACTGAAGCTTTCTTT	CASSLRSETGALNTEAFF	TRBD1	-	TRBJ1-1	TRBV7-3
TGTGCCAGCTCCCGAGGCCCCACCGGGGAGCTGTTTTTT	CASSRGPTGELFF	-	once	TRBJ2-2	TRBV18
TGTGCCAGCAGTGAATTTAATGGCCAGGGGACCTCCTACGAGCAGTACTTC	CASSEFNGQGTSYEQYF	-	many	TRBJ2-7	TRBV2
TGTGCCAGCAGACTCCGGGACAGGGGATCGAACACTGAAGCTTTCTTT	CASRLRDRGSNTEAFF	TRBD1	-	TRBJ1-1	TRBV6-4
TGCGCCAGCAGCCCGACAGGGGACACCGGGGAGCTGTTTTTT	CASSPTGDTGELFF	TRBD1	-	TRBJ2-2	TRBV5-1
TGTGCCAGCAGTCCAACAGTGAATAGCAATCAGCCCCAGCATTTT	CASSPTVNSNQPQHF	-	-	TRBJ1-5	TRBV6-5
TGCGCCAGCAGCTTAACCAGCGGGGGCCTAGAGACCCAGTACTTC	CASSLTSGGLETQYF	TRBD2	-	TRBJ2-5	TRBV5-1
TGTGCCAGTAGTATGGGGAGGGAGGCTTTCTTT	CASSMGREAFF	-	-	TRBJ1-1	TRBV19
TGTGCCAGCAGCCAAGATCTCGGGGGGCGTAAGCCCCAGCATTTT	CASSQDLGGRKPQHF	-	once	TRBJ1-5	TRBV4-2
TGCGCCAGCAGCCGCGTCGCCGGGACAGGGGCGCACTATGGCTACACCTTC	CASSRVAGTGAHYGYTF	TRBD1	-	TRBJ1-2	TRBV4-1
TGTGCCAGCAGCTCGCGCACTAGCGGGGGGGCTGGATACAATGAGCAGTTCTTC	CASSSRTSGGAGYNEQFF	TRBD2	-	TRBJ2-1	TRBV7-8
TGTGCTAGTGGCCTCGGACAGCCCCAAGAGACCCAGTACTTC	CASGLGQPQETQYF	-	-	TRBJ2-5	TRBV12-5
TGTGCCAGCAGCTCGACAGGGCTCGGGAACACTGAAGCTTTCTTT	CASSSTGLGNTEAFF	TRBD1	-	TRBJ1-1	TRBV7-6
TGCGCCAGCAGGGTAGGGGACTACGAGCAGTACTTC	CASRVGDYEQYF	-	-	TRBJ2-7	TRBV5-1
TGTGCCAGCAGTCCGGGGAGGGACCACTATGGCTACACCTTC	CASSPGRDHYGYTF	-	-	TRBJ1-2	TRBV3-1/TRBV3-2
TGTGCCAGCAGTGAAGCCTTCTCCGAGCAGTACTTC	CASSEAFSEQYF	-	few	TRBJ2-7	TRBV6-1
TGTGCCAGCACCGGACAGGGACAATACTATGGCTACACCTTC	CASTGQGQYYGYTF	TRBD1	few	TRBJ1-2	TRBV6-5
TGTGCCATCAGTCCGGGGTCACGGCAGCCCCAGCATTTT	CAISPGSRQPQHF	-	-	TRBJ1-5	TRBV10-3
TGTGCCAGCAGCTTGGCCGGGGGGGGCGGGGAGCTGTTTTTT	CASSLAGGGGELFF	TRBD2	-	TRBJ2-2	TRBV5-4
TGTGCCAGCAGTTACTACGCTGGGGCCTATGGCTACACCTTC	CASSYYAGAYGYTF	-	-	TRBJ1-2	TRBV6-5
TGTGCCAGCAGTGTGGCCAGGGGCCGAAACGAGCAGTACTTC	CASSVARGRNEQYF	-	-	TRBJ2-7	TRBV2
TGCGCCAGCAGCCAAGACACGGTGAGCTCCTACGAGCAGTACTTC	CASSQDTVSSYEQYF	-	-	TRBJ2-7	TRBV4-3
TGTGCCAGTTACCAGTGGGATACGCAGTATTTT	CASYQWDTQYF	-	-	TRBJ2-3	TRBV5-7
TGTGCCAGCAGCTGGAGGGGACAGGGGGCCCCCTACGAGCAGTACTTC	CASSWRGQGAPYEQYF	TRBD1	-	TRBJ2-7	TRBV5-5
TGTGCCAGCAGCTCGGGGGGAGGTGGGGAGACCCAGTACTTC	CASSSGGGGETQYF	TRBD2	-	TRBJ2-5	TRBV11-3
TGTGCCAGCAGTAGGACAGCCCTTCTCTCCTCTGGAAACACCATATATTTT	CASSRTALLSSGNTIYF	-	-	TRBJ1-3	TRBV27
TGTGCCAGCTCACCACGAAGTACAGAACCCTTGAACACTGAAGCTTTCTTT	CASSPRSTEPLNTEAFF	-	-	TRBJ1-1	TRBV18
TGTGCCAGCAGCCTAGCGGGGGGCAACGAGCAGTACTTC	CASSLAGGNEQYF	TRBD2	-	TRBJ2-7	TRBV27
TGTGCCAGCAGCCACGGTGCGAGCCATACGCAGTATTTT	CASSHGASHTQYF	-	-	TRBJ2-3	TRBV3-1/TRBV3-2